This entry concerns a single TCR beta chain. A clone one base away is much larger, so this may be a read error. Trimming removed 3 bases at V and 5 bases at J, with 17 bases between. Germline-derived CDR1 and CDR2 are MNHNS and SASEGT. This CDR3 region has 15 residues. This sample was included in a study of sequential checkpoint blockade in melanoma. Assay used: immunoSEQ multiplex PCR; TCRdb lists only in-frame clones, some missing. The profile covers roughly 30,000 clones, with less than 85% appearing a single time and more than 15% taken by the ten largest. Treatment defined: randomized to nivolumab then ipilimumab (arm A) or the reverse (arm B).

The clonotype originates from a human donor with melanoma. The sample was CD8+ T cells sorted from blood (inferred from file names), taken from a patient given nivolumab and ipilimumab in sequence. The rearrangement uses TRBV6-1 and TRBJ2-7, with a possible D match to TRBD2 (5 bases). CDR3 amino acids: CASSESGGPGDEQYF. The CDR3 DNA reads as TGTGCCAGCAGTGAGTCAGGAGGACCTGGCGACGAGCAGTACTTC.